This T cell receptor beta chain derives from a study of human T cells and chemical hapten exposure. Unique molecular identifiers were attached to individual cDNA molecules within the library. A single record per CDR3 protein comes from TCRdb applying MiXCR to the 5' RACE reads. The repertoire holds over 95,000 distinct CDR3 sequences, with around a fifth as singletons. There are a few counts of this clonotype. Trimming removed 2 bases from V and 0 bases from J, with 13 bases in between. Looked up from germline, CDR1 is MNHEY and CDR2 is SMNVEV (reference sequence). This CDR3 spans 16 amino acids. Someone pulled total RNA out of unfractionated whole blood.

The chain is built from TRBV27 and TRBJ1-1; D gene uncertain. This clonotype originated in a human donor in good health. CDR3 loop: CASSLVGGWVNTEAFF. Written as DNA, the CDR3 is TGTGCCAGCAGTTTAGTCGGCGGTTGGGTGAACACTGAAGCTTTCTTT.